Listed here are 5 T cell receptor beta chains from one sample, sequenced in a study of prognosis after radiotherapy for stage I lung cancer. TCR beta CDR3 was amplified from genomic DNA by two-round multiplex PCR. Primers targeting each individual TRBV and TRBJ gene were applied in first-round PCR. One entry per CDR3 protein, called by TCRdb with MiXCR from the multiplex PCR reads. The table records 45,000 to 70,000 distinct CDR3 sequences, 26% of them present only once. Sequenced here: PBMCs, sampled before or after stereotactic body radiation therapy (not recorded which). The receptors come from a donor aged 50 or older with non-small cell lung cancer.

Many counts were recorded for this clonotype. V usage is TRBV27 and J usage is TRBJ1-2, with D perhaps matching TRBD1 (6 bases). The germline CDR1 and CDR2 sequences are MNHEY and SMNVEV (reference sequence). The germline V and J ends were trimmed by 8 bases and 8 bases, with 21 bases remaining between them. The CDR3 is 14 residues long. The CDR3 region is CASASNHGGAGYTF. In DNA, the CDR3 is TGTGCCAGCGCTTCAAATCACGGGGGCGCCGGCTACACCTTC.

For the CDR3, the DNA is TGTGCCAGCAGGGAGCAGGGCCGAGGAAACACCATATATTTT. It codes for CASREQGRGNTIYF. The chain uses TRBV5-4 and TRBJ1-3; TRBD1 might be the D (5 bases). V dropped 5 bases and J dropped 4 bases, with 13 bases sitting between them. CDR1 and CDR2 (germline): SGHNT, YYREEE (reference sequence). The CDR3 sequence is 14 residues long.

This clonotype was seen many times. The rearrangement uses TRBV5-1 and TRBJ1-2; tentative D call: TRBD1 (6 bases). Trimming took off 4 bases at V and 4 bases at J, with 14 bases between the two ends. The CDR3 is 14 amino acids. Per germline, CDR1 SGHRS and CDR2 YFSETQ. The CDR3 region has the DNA TGCGCCAGCAGCCCCGGAGGGGGAGGCTATGGCTACACCTTC. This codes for CASSPGGGGYGYTF.

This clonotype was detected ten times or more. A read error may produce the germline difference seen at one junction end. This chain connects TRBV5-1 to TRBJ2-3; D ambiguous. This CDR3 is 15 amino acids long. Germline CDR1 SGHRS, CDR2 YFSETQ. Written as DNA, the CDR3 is TGCGCCAGCAGCCCCGAACAACCCACCACAGATACGCGGTATTTT. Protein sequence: CASSPEQPTTDTRYF.

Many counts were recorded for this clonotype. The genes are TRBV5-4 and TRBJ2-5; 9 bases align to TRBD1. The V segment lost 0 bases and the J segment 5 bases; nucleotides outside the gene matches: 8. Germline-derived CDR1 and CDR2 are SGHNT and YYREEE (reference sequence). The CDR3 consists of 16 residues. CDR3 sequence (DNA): TGTGCCAGCAGCTTGGGAGGTACAGGGGGCAGGGAGACCCAGTACTTC. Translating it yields CASSLGGTGGRETQYF.